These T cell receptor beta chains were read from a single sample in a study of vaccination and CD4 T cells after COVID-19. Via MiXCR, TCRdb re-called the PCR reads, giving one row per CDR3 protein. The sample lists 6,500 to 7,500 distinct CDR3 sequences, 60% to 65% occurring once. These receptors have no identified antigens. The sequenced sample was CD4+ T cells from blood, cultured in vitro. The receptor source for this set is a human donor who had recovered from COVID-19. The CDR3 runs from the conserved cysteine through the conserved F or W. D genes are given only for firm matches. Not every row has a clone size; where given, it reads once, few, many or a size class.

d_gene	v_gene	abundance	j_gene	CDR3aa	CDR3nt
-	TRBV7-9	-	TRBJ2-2	CASSFWVNTGELFF	TGTGCCAGCAGCTTCTGGGTGAACACCGGGGAGCTGTTTTTT
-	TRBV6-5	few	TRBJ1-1	CASSYSVRSVQVTEAFF	TGTGCCAGCAGTTACTCTGTCAGGTCAGTCCAGGTCACTGAAGCTTTCTTT
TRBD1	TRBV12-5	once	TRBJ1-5	CASGLGDRGYDQPQHF	TGTGCTAGTGGTTTGGGAGACAGGGGGTACGATCAGCCCCAGCATTTT
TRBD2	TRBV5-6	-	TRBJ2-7	CASSQKTSGSSYEQYF	TGTGCCAGCAGCCAAAAGACTAGCGGGTCATCCTACGAGCAGTACTTC
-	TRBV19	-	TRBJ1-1	CASSVPRGLDTEAFF	TGTGCCAGTAGTGTCCCCCGGGGCCTTGACACTGAAGCTTTCTTT
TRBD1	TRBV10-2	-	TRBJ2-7	CASGRQGEDEQYF	TGCGCCAGCGGGAGACAGGGAGAAGACGAGCAGTACTTC
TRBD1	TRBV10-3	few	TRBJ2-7	CASRGDRAAEQYF	TGTGCCAGCAGAGGGGACAGGGCTGCCGAGCAGTACTTC
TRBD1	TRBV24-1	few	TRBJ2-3	CATSTAGQVEQYF	TGTGCCACCAGTACCGCGGGACAGGTAGAGCAGTATTTT
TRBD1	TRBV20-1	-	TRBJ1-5	CSARDRRTGGFQPQHF	TGCAGTGCCCGAGATAGGCGAACAGGGGGCTTTCAGCCCCAGCATTTT
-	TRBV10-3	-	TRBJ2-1	CAISERESSYNEQFF	TGTGCCATCAGTGAAAGGGAAAGCTCCTACAATGAGCAGTTCTTC
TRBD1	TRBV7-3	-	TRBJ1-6	CASSLNPSGTGGGSPLHF	TGTGCCAGCAGCTTAAATCCATCCGGGACAGGGGGTGGTTCACCCCTCCACTTT
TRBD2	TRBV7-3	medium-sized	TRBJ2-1	CASSLGTRSFREQFF	TGTGCCAGCAGCTTAGGGACTAGATCCTTCCGTGAGCAGTTCTTC
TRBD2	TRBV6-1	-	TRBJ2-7	CASSPVAGLQYF	TGTGCCAGCAGTCCCGTAGCGGGATTGCAGTACTTC
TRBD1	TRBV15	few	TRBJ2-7	CATSREGQGAWEQYF	TGTGCCACCAGCAGAGAGGGACAGGGGGCGTGGGAGCAGTACTTC
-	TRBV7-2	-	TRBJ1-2	CASSLVGREYGYTF	TGTGCCAGCAGCTTAGTTGGCAGGGAATATGGCTACACCTTC
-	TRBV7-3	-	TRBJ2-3	CASSLRQPTAAALDTQYF	TGTGCCAGCAGCTTACGGCAACCGACAGCCGCAGCTTTAGATACGCAGTATTTT
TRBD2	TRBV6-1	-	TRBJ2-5	CASSKGLASETQYF	TGTGCCAGCAGTAAGGGACTAGCCTCGGAGACCCAGTACTTC
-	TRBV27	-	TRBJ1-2	CASSLKGLYGYTF	TGTGCCAGCAGTTTAAAGGGACTCTATGGCTACACCTTC
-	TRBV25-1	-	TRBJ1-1	CASSEYFPQENTEAFF	TGTGCCAGCAGTGAATACTTCCCCCAGGAGAACACTGAAGCTTTCTTT
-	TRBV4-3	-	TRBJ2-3	CASSSRGEGSTDTQYF	TGCGCCAGCAGCTCTAGGGGGGAGGGCAGCACAGATACGCAGTATTTT
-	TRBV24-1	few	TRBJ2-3	CATSDKTEPLDTQYF	TGTGCCACCAGTGATAAGACAGAACCCCTAGATACGCAGTATTTT
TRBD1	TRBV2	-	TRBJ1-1	CASSAGQGFAEAFF	TGTGCCAGCAGCGCGGGACAGGGGTTCGCTGAAGCTTTCTTT
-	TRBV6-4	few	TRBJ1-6	CASSDSTRGTIFSGSPLHF	TGTGCCAGCAGTGACTCGACGAGGGGGACCATATTCTCGGGATCACCCCTCCACTTT
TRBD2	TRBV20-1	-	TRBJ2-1	CSAPFRLAGSEQFF	TGCAGTGCCCCGTTTAGACTAGCGGGATCTGAGCAGTTCTTC
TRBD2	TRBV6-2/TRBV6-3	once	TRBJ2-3	CASSYREGRGDTQYF	TGTGCCAGCAGCTACCGGGAGGGCCGGGGAGATACGCAGTATTTT
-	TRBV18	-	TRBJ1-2	CASSPPGHYGYTF	TGTGCCAGCTCACCCCCAGGGCACTATGGCTACACCTTC
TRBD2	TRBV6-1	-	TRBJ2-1	CASSPPLAGALNEQFF	TGTGCCAGCAGCCCTCCTCTAGCGGGAGCCCTCAATGAGCAGTTCTTC
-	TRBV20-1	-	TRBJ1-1	CSASFLGPGAEAFF	TGCAGTGCTAGTTTTCTGGGCCCTGGGGCTGAAGCTTTCTTT
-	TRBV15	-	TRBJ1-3	CATSRSTGTGNTIYF	TGTGCCACCAGCAGAAGTACAGGGACTGGAAACACCATATATTTT
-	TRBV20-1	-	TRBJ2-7	CSARVGGPNDEQYF	TGCAGTGCTAGAGTCGGGGGGCCGAACGACGAGCAGTACTTC
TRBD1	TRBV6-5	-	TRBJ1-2	CASSYARGLGYTF	TGTGCCAGCAGTTACGCCAGGGGGCTTGGCTACACCTTC
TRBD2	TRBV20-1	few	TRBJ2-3	CSARTSGADTQYF	TGCAGTGCCCGCACTAGCGGAGCAGATACGCAGTATTTT
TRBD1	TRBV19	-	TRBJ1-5	CASRDRGNQPQHF	TGTGCCAGTAGGGACAGGGGCAATCAGCCCCAGCATTTT
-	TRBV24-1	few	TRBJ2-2	CATSDSRRTGELFF	TGTGCCACCAGTGATTCCAGACGCACCGGGGAGCTGTTTTTT
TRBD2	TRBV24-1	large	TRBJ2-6	CATSVGGAGANVLTF	TGTGCCACCAGTGTTGGGGGGGCTGGGGCCAACGTCCTGACTTTC
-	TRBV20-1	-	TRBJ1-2	CSAREGWDYGYTF	TGCAGTGCTAGAGAGGGGTGGGACTATGGCTACACCTTC
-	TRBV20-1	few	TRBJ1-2	CSARRINYGYTF	TGCAGTGCTAGACGGATTAACTATGGCTACACCTTC
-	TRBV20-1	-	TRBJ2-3	CSAGKGGRGTDTQYF	TGCAGTGCCGGGAAAGGGGGGAGAGGTACAGATACGCAGTATTTT
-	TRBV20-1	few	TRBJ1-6	CSARDTRGQSPLHF	TGCAGTGCTAGGGACACGCGGGGGCAGTCACCCCTCCACTTT
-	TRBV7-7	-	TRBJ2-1	CASSPDRYNEQFF	TGTGCTAGCAGCCCGGACAGATACAATGAGCAGTTCTTC
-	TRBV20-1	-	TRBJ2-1	CSASGWEHNEQFF	TGCAGTGCTAGCGGTTGGGAGCACAATGAGCAGTTCTTC
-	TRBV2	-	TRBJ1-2	CASSEWLALANYGYTF	TGTGCCAGCAGTGAATGGTTGGCATTAGCTAACTATGGCTACACCTTC